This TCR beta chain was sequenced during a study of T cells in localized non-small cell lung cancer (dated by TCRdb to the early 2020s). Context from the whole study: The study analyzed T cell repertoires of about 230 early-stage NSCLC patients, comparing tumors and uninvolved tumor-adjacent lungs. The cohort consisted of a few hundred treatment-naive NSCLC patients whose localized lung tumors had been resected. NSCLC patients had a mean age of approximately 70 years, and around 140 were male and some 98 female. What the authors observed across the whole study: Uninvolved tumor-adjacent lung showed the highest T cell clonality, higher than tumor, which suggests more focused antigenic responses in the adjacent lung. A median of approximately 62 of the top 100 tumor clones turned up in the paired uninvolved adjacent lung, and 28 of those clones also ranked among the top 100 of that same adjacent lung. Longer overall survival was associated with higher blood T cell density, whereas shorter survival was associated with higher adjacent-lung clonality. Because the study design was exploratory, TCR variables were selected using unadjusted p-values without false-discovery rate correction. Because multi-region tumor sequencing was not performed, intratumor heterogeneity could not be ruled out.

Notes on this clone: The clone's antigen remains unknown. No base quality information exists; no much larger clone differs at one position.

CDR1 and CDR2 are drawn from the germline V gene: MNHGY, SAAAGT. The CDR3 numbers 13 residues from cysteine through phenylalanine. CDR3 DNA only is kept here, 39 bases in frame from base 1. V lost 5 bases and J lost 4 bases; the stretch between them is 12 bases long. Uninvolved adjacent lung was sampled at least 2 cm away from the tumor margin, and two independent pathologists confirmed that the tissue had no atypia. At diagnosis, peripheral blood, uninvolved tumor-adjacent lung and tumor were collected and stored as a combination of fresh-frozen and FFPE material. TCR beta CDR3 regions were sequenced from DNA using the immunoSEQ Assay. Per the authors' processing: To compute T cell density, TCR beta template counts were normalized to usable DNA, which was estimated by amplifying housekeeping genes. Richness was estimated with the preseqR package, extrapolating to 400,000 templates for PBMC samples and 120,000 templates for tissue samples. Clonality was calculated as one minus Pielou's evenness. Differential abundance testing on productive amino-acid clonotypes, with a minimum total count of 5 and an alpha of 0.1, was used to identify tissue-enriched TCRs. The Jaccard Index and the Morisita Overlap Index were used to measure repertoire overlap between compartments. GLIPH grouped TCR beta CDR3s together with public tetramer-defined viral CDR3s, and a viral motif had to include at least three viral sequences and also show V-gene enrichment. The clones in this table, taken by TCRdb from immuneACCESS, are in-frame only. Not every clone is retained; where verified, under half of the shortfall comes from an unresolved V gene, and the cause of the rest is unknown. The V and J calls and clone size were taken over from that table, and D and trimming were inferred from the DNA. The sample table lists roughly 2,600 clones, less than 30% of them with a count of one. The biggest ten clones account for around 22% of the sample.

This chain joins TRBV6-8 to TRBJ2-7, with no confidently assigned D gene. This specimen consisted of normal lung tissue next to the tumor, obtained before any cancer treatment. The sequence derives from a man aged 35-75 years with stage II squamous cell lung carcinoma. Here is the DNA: TGTGCCAGCAGTCCCCGGGCGCATTACGAGCAGTACTTC. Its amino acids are CASSPRAHYEQYF.